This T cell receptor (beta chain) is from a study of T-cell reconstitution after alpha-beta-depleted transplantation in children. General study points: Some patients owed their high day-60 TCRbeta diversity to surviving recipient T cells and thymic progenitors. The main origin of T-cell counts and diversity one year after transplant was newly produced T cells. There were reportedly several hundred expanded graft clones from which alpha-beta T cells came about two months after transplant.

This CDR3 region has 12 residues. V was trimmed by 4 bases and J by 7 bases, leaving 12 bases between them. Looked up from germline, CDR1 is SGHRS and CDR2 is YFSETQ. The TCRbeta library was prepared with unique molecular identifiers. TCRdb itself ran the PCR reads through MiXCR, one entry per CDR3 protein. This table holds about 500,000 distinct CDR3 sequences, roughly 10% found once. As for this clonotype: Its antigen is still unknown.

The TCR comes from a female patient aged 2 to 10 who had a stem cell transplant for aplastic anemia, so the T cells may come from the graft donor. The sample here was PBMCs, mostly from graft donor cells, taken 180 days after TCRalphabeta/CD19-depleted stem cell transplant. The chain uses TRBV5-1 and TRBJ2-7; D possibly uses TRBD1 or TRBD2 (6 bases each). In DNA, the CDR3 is TGCGCCAGCAGCCCATTAGGGGGGGAGCAGTACTTC. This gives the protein CASSPLGGEQYF.